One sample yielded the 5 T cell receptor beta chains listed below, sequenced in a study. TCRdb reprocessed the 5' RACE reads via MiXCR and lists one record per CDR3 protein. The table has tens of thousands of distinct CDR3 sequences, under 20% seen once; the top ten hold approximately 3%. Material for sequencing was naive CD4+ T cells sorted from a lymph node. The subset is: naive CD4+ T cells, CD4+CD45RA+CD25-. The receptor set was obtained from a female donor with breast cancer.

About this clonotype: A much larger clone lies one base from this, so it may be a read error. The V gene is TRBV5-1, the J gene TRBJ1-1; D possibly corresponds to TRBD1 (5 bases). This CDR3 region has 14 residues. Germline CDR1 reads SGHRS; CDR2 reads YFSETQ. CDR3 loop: CASRPGPGNTVAFF. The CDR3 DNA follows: TGCGCCAGCCGACCCGGACCAGGGAACACTGTAGCTTTCTTT.

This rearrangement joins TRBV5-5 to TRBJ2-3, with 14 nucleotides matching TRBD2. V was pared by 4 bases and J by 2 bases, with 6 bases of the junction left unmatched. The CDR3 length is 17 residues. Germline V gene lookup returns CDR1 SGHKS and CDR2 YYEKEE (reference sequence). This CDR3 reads CASSPRTSGGFTDTQYF. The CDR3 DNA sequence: TGTGCCAGCAGCCCTCGGACTAGCGGGGGGTTCACAGATACGCAGTATTTT.

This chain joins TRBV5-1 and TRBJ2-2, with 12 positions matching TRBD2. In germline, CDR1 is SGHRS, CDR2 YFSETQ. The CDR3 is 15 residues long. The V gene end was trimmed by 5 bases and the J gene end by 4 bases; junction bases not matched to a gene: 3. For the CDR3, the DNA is TGCGCCAGCAGAGGACTAGCGGGATTCACCGGGGAGCTGTTTTTT. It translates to CASRGLAGFTGELFF.

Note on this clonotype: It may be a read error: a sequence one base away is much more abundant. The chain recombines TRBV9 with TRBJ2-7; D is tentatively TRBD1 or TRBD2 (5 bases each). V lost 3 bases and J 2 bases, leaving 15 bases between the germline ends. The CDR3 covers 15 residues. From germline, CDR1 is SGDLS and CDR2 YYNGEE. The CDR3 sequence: CASSARDGETYEQYF. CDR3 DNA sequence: TGTGCCAGCAGCGCCCGGGACGGCGAGACCTACGAGCAGTACTTC.

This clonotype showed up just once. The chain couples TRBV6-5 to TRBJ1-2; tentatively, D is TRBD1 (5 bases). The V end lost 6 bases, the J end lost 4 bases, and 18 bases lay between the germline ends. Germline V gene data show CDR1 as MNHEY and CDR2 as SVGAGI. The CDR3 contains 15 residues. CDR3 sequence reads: CASRPTFGAGYGYTF. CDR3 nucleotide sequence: TGTGCCAGCAGACCTACGTTCGGGGCAGGCTATGGCTACACCTTC.